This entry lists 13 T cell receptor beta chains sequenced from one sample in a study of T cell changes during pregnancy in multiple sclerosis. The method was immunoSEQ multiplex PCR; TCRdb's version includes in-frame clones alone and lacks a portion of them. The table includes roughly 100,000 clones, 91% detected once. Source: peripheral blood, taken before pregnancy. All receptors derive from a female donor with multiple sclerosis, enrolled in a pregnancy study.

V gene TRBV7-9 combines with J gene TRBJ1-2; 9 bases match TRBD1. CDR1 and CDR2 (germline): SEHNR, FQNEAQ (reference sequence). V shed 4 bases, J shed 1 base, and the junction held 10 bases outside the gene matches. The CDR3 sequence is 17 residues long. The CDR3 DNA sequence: TGTGCCAGCAGCTCGGGGGGACAGGGAGGAGGTAACTATGGCTACACCTTC. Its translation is CASSSGGQGGGNYGYTF.

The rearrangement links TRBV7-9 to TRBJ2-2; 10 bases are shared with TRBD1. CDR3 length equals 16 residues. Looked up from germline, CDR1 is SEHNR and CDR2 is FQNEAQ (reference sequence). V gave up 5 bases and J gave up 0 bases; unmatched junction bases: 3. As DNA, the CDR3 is TGTGCCAGCAGCAAGGGGACAGGGGCGAACACCGGGGAGCTGTTTTTT. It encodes CASSKGTGANTGELFF.

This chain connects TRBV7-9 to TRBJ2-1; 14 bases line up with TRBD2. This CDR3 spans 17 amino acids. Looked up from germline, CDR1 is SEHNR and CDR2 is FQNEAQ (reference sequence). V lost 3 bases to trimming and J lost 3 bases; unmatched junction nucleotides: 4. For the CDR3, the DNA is TGTGCCAGCAGCTTGGGGGGACTAGCGGGGGACTACAATGAGCAGTTCTTC. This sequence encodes CASSLGGLAGDYNEQFF.

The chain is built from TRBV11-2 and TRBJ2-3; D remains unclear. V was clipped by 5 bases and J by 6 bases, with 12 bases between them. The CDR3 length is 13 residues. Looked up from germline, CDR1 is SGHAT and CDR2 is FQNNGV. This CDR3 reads CASSNYDIDTQYF. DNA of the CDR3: TGTGCCAGCAGCAATTACGACATTGATACGCAGTATTTT.

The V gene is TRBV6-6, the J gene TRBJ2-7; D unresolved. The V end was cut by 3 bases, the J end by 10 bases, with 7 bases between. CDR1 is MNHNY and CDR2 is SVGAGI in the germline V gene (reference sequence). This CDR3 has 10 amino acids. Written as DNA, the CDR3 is TGTGCCAGCAGTTATCGAGAACAGTACTTC. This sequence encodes CASSYREQYF.

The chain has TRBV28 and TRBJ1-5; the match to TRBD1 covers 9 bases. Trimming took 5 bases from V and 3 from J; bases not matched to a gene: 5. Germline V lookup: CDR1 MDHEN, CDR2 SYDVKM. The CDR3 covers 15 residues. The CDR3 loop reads CASSRQGGVNQPQHF. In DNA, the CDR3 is TGTGCCAGCAGTAGACAGGGGGGGGTCAATCAGCCCCAGCATTTT.

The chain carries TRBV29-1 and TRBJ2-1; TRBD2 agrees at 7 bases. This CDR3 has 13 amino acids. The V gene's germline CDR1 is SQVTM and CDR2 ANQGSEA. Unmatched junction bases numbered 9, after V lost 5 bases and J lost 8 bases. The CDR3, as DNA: TGCAGCGTTAGCGGGTTGGGGGGGGATGAGCAGTTCTTC. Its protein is CSVSGLGGDEQFF.

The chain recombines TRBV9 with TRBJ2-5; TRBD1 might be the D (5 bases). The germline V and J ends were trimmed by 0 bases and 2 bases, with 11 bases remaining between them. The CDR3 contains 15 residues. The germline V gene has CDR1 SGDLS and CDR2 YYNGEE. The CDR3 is CASSVDRGWQETQYF. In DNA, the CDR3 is TGTGCCAGCAGCGTAGATAGGGGATGGCAAGAGACCCAGTACTTC.

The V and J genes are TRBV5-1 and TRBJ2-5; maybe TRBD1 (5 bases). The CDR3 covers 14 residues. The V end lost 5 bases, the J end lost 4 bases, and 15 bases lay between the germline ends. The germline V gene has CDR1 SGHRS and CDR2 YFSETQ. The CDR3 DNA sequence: TGCGCCAGCAGAGGACAACTTGCTGCAGAGACCCAGTACTTC. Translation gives CASRGQLAAETQYF. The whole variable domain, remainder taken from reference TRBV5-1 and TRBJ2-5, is KAGVTQTPRYLIKTRGQQVTLSCSPISGHRSVSWYQQTPGQGLQFLFEYFSETQRNKGNFPGRFSGRQFSNSRSEMNVSTLELGDSALYLCASRGQLAAETQYFGPGTRLLVL.

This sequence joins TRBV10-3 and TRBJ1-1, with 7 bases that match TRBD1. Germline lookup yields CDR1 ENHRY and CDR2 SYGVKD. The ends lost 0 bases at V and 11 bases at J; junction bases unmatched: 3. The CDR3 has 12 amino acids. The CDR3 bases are TGTGCCATCAGTGAGTCAGGGGGCTTGGCTTTCTTT. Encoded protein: CAISESGGLAFF.

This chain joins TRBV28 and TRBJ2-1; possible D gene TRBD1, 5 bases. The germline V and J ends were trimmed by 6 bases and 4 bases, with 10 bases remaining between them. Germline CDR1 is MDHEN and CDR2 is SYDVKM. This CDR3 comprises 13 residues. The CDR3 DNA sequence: TGTGCCAGCAGGATCGACAGTTACAATGAGCAGTTCTTC. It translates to CASRIDSYNEQFF.

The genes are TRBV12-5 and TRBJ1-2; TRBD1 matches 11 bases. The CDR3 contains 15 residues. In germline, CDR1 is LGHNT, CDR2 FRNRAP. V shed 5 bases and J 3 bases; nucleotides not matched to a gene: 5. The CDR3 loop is CASGEGTGGYYGYTF. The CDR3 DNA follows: TGTGCTAGTGGTGAAGGGACAGGGGGTTACTATGGCTACACCTTC.

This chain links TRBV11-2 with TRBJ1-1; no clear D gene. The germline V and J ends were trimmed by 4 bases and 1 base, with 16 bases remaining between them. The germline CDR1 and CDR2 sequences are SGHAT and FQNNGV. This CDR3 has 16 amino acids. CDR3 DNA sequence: TGTGCCAGCAGCTCAATACGAATAACAAGGAACACTGAAGCTTTCTTT. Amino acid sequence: CASSSIRITRNTEAFF.